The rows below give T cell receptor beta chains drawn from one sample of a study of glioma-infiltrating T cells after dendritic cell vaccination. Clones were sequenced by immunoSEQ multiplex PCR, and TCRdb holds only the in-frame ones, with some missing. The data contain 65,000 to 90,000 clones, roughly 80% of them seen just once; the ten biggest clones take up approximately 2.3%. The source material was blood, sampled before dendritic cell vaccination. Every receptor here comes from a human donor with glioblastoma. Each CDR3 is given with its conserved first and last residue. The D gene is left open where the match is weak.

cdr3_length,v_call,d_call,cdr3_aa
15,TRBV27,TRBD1,CASSDTGQGHQPQHF
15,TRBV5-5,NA,CASSLTPPGGYGYTF
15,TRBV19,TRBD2,CASSTIAGGRETQYF
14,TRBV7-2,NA,CASSLEGVTGELFF
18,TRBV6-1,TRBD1,CASSGVGTGGVRGYGYTF
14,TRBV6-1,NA,CASSEMGGPTEAFF
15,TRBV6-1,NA,CASSESWPMVQPQHF
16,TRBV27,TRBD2,CASSLSLAGGVGELFF
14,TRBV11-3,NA,CASSLSRGNTEAFF
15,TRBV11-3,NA,CAVVKGHYSGNTIYF
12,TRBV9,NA,CASSPPGLEQFF
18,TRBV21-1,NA,CASSKPGTSGRAADTQYF
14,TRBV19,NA,CASSPGQRSRGYTF
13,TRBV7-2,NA,CARQGVANYGYTF
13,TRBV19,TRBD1,CASTRTGKTEAFF
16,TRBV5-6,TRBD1,CASSLAWENRGSGYTF